The TCR beta chain described here comes from a study of T-cell reconstitution after alpha-beta-depleted transplantation in children. Notes on the study in general: About two months after transplant, alpha-beta T cells reportedly came from several hundred expanded graft clones. At one year after transplant, newly produced T cells mostly accounted for T-cell counts and diversity.

This clonotype was recorded a few times. The antigen is undetermined. This sample's TCRbeta library carried unique molecular identifier barcodes. TCRdb analysed the PCR reads with MiXCR anew, one entry per CDR3 protein. The repertoire holds about 350,000 distinct CDR3 sequences, 15% to 20% seen once, with approximately 38% in the top ten. The CDR3 totals 13 residues. Trimming took 2 bases from V and 7 from J, leaving 8 bases between them. This chain links TRBV12-3 or TRBV12-4 with TRBJ1-4; the D gene is possibly TRBD1 (5 bases). The sample in question was PBMCs, mostly from graft donor cells, obtained 360 days after TCRalphabeta/CD19-depleted stem cell transplant. The TCR was taken from a male patient aged 2-15 years who had a stem cell transplant for acute lymphoblastic leukemia, so the T cells may come from the graft donor. The CDR3 DNA reads as TGTGCCAGCAGTTTAAGGAGGGGTGAAAAACTGTTTTTT. This encodes CASSLRRGEKLFF.